This T cell receptor (beta chain) was sequenced in a study of blood T cells in healthy people across ages. V was shortened by 0 bases and J by 1 base, with 6 bases between the two germline ends. The CDR3 is made up of 14 amino acids. Germline values: CDR1 LGHDT, CDR2 YNNKEL (reference sequence). Alongside a J-beta primer mix, a sample-barcoded 5' primer served in a second PCR lasting roughly 6 to 12 cycles. MiXCR was run by TCRdb on the 5' RACE reads, yielding one entry per CDR3 protein. The sample yields hundreds of thousands of distinct CDR3 sequences, roughly 50% seen once. The material sequenced was blood. The chain is built from TRBV3-1 and TRBJ2-5; D remains unclear. The receptor comes from a man aged 40-55 years in good health. The CDR3 here is CASSQEGFQETQYF. CDR3 nucleotide sequence: TGTGCCAGCAGCCAAGAAGGGTTCCAAGAGACCCAGTACTTC.